This is a list of T cell receptor beta chains from one sample in a study of cytomegalovirus exposure and HLA in healthy donors. Clones were sequenced by immunoSEQ multiplex PCR, and TCRdb holds only the in-frame ones, with some missing. The table records under 75,000 clones, almost 97% of them present only once. The sequencing sample was made of PBMCs. The source is a woman aged 18-29 years in good health and CMV-seronegative. Both conserved end residues are part of each CDR3. D genes are given only for firm matches. Not every row has a clone size; where given, it reads once, few, many or a size class.

cdr3_aa cdr3_nt j_call clone_size v_call d_call
CASSLGALGPYEQYF TGTGCCAGCAGTTTAGGGGCCCTAGGGCCCTACGAGCAGTACTTC TRBJ2-7 NA TRBV27 NA
CASSRTDYGYTF TGTGCCAGCAGCAGGACAGACTATGGCTACACCTTC TRBJ1-2 NA TRBV7-9 NA
CASSPRGQAWEQYF TGTGCCAGCAGCCCTCGCGGACAGGCCTGGGAGCAGTACTTC TRBJ2-7 NA TRBV5-4 TRBD1
CASSPGPGGYEQYF TGCGCCAGCAGCCCGGGCCCGGGAGGCTACGAGCAGTACTTC TRBJ2-7 NA TRBV5-1 TRBD2
CATNPGASEPNTGELFF TGTGCCACCAATCCCGGGGCTAGCGAACCGAACACCGGGGAGCTGTTTTTT TRBJ2-2 NA TRBV19 NA
CASSPSRPSTDTQYF TGTGCCAGCAGCCCTAGCCGCCCCAGCACAGATACGCAGTATTTT TRBJ2-3 NA TRBV9 NA
CASSQFGAGLQETQYF TGTGCCAGCAGCCAGTTCGGGGCGGGGCTCCAAGAGACCCAGTACTTC TRBJ2-5 NA TRBV7-9 NA
CASSKRGGQADTQYF TGTGCCAGCAGCAAGCGGGGGGGACAGGCAGATACGCAGTATTTT TRBJ2-3 NA TRBV11-2 TRBD2
CASSLDRGREAFF TGTGCCAGCTCGTTAGACAGGGGGCGTGAAGCTTTCTTT TRBJ1-1 NA TRBV18 TRBD1
CASSLRWGPYEQYF TGTGCCAGCAGCTTGCGATGGGGGCCGTACGAGCAGTACTTC TRBJ2-7 NA TRBV5-4 NA
CASSQDAGQPTYEQYF TGCGCCAGCAGCCAAGATGCTGGGCAGCCCACTTACGAGCAGTACTTC TRBJ2-7 NA TRBV4-3 NA
CASSTTSGGGEQFF TGCGCCAGCAGCACGACTAGCGGGGGTGGTGAGCAGTTCTTC TRBJ2-1 NA TRBV5-1 TRBD2
CASSLGRAGDTQYF TGCGCCAGCAGCTTGGGACGGGCGGGAGATACGCAGTATTTT TRBJ2-3 NA TRBV5-1 NA
CASSVGRHDEQFF TGTGCCAGCAGCGTAGGCAGGCACGATGAGCAGTTCTTC TRBJ2-1 NA TRBV9 NA
CASSSAQQGPRDTEAFF TGTGCCAGCAGCTCTGCACAACAGGGTCCAAGGGACACTGAAGCTTTCTTT TRBJ1-1 NA TRBV11-3 NA
CASSVGAGGDYGYTF TGTGCCAGCAGCGTAGGGGCAGGGGGCGACTATGGCTACACCTTC TRBJ1-2 NA TRBV9 TRBD1
CASSEPSGAGKHLGNEQFF TGCGCCAGCAGTGAGCCGAGCGGGGCAGGGAAGCACTTGGGCAATGAGCAGTTCTTC TRBJ2-1 NA TRBV10-1 TRBD2
CASGPKTSGRAYEQYF TGTGCCAGCGGCCCCAAGACTAGCGGGAGGGCGTACGAGCAGTACTTC TRBJ2-7 NA TRBV21-1 NA
CASSFPIQGARTEAFF TGTGCCAGCAGTTTTCCCATACAGGGGGCGAGGACTGAAGCTTTCTTT TRBJ1-1 once TRBV28 TRBD1
CASNEGLAGDTQYF TGTGCCAGCAACGAAGGACTAGCGGGAGATACGCAGTATTTT TRBJ2-3 NA TRBV21-1 NA
CASSFLPNEQFF TGTGCCAGCTCATTCCTTCCCAATGAGCAGTTCTTC TRBJ2-1 few TRBV18 NA
CASSQEGGGGPYNEQFF TGCGCCAGCAGCCAAGAGGGAGGCGGGGGGCCCTACAATGAGCAGTTCTTC TRBJ2-1 NA TRBV4-3 TRBD2
CASSVGGGDRGQPHNEQFF TGTGCCAGCAGCGTAGGTGGAGGGGACAGGGGCCAGCCCCACAATGAGCAGTTCTTC TRBJ2-1 once TRBV9 TRBD1
CASSERDEKLFF TGTGCCAGCTCAGAGAGGGATGAAAAACTGTTTTTT TRBJ1-4 NA TRBV18 NA
CASSQVGTGVTEAFF TGTGCCAGCAGCCAGGTGGGGACAGGGGTCACTGAAGCTTTCTTT TRBJ1-1 NA TRBV5-4 TRBD1
CASTSGTSGRVEQFF TGTGCCAGCACCAGCGGGACTAGCGGGAGGGTTGAGCAGTTCTTC TRBJ2-1 NA TRBV28 TRBD2
CASSYGDMNTEAFF TGTGCCAGCAGTTACGGGGACATGAACACTGAAGCTTTCTTT TRBJ1-1 NA TRBV6-5 NA
CSTKGGASGSTDTQYF TGCAGCACCAAGGGGGGAGCTAGCGGTAGCACAGATACGCAGTATTTT TRBJ2-3 NA TRBV29-1 NA
CASSPEYQETQYF TGCGCCAGCAGCCCCGAGTACCAAGAGACCCAGTACTTC TRBJ2-5 NA TRBV5-1 NA
CASSPTDRGGGYTF TGTGCCAGCAGTCCAACGGACAGGGGCGGTGGCTACACCTTC TRBJ1-2 NA TRBV27 TRBD1
CATSRDGGSTDTQYF TGTGCCACCAGCAGAGATGGGGGCTCCACAGATACGCAGTATTTT TRBJ2-3 NA TRBV15 NA
CASSLDSMDEQFF TGTGCCAGCAGCTTGGACAGTATGGATGAGCAGTTCTTC TRBJ2-1 NA TRBV7-9 NA
CASSRLAGAPAGEQYF TGTGCCAGTAGTAGACTAGCGGGGGCCCCCGCAGGAGAGCAGTACTTC TRBJ2-7 NA TRBV19 TRBD2
CASSLVGRAISTDTQYF TGCGCCAGCAGCTTGGTCGGCAGGGCGATTAGCACAGATACGCAGTATTTT TRBJ2-3 NA TRBV5-1 NA
CATSRDEAGSQYF TGTGCCACCAGCAGAGATGAGGCGGGTTCGCAGTATTTT TRBJ2-3 NA TRBV15 NA
CASSLSGTATEAFF TGTGCCAGCAGTTTGTCCGGGACAGCGACTGAAGCTTTCTTT TRBJ1-1 NA TRBV28 TRBD1
CASSLAGTDYGNTIYF TGCGCCAGCAGCTTGGCCGGGACAGACTACGGAAACACCATATATTTT TRBJ1-3 NA TRBV5-1 TRBD1
CAGRTGDNEKLFF TGTGCCGGCCGGACAGGGGATAATGAAAAACTGTTTTTT TRBJ1-4 NA TRBV7-9 TRBD1
CASSPAVGTEAFF TGCGCCAGCAGCCCGGCGGTGGGCACTGAAGCTTTCTTT TRBJ1-1 NA TRBV4-3 NA
CAITNTDTQYF TGTGCCATCACCAACACAGATACGCAGTATTTT TRBJ2-3 once TRBV10-3 NA
CASSLVGGRLAEAFF TGTGCCAGCAGCCTCGTTGGGGGCCGGTTGGCTGAAGCTTTCTTT TRBJ1-1 NA TRBV7-9 NA
CASSPRGLAGVDEQYF TGCGCCAGCAGCCCCCGAGGACTAGCGGGAGTCGACGAGCAGTACTTC TRBJ2-7 NA TRBV5-1 TRBD2
CASSQFMGDRANEQFF TGTGCCAGCAGCCAATTTATGGGAGACAGGGCAAATGAGCAGTTCTTC TRBJ2-1 NA TRBV27 TRBD1
CASSLTGTGNTGELFF TGTGCCAGCAGCCTTACCGGGACAGGGAACACCGGGGAGCTGTTTTTT TRBJ2-2 NA TRBV7-3 TRBD1
CASSEWGGAGTEAFF TGTGCCAGCAGTGAATGGGGGGGGGCGGGCACTGAAGCTTTCTTT TRBJ1-1 NA TRBV6-1 NA
CASSVAGQVREKLFF TGTGCCAGCAGCGTAGCGGGACAGGTCCGGGAAAAACTGTTTTTT TRBJ1-4 NA TRBV9 TRBD1
CASSPDRPPGETQYF TGTGCCAGCAGCCCGGACAGGCCGCCGGGAGAGACCCAGTACTTC TRBJ2-5 NA TRBV2 TRBD1
CASSLSGGRTEAFF TGTGCCAGCAGTTTATCAGGGGGCCGGACTGAAGCTTTCTTT TRBJ1-1 NA TRBV28 TRBD1
CSVGVGGEQFF TGCAGCGTTGGCGTGGGGGGTGAGCAGTTCTTC TRBJ2-1 NA TRBV29-1 NA
CASSPYGAGGQPQHF TGTGCCAGCAGTCCGTACGGAGCCGGAGGTCAGCCCCAGCATTTT TRBJ1-5 NA TRBV28 NA
CASSSHRANTGELFF TGTGCCAGCAGCTCCCACCGGGCGAACACCGGGGAGCTGTTTTTT TRBJ2-2 NA TRBV11-3 NA
CASSQARQGNEKLFF TGCGCCAGCAGCCAAGCTCGTCAGGGGAATGAAAAACTGTTTTTT TRBJ1-4 NA TRBV4-3 NA
CASSQTTGSGANVLTF TGCGCCAGCAGCCAAACAACAGGGTCTGGGGCCAACGTCCTGACTTTC TRBJ2-6 NA TRBV4-3 NA
CASSVGAGNQETQYF TGCGCCAGCAGTGTCGGGGCGGGGAACCAAGAGACCCAGTACTTC TRBJ2-5 NA TRBV10-1 NA